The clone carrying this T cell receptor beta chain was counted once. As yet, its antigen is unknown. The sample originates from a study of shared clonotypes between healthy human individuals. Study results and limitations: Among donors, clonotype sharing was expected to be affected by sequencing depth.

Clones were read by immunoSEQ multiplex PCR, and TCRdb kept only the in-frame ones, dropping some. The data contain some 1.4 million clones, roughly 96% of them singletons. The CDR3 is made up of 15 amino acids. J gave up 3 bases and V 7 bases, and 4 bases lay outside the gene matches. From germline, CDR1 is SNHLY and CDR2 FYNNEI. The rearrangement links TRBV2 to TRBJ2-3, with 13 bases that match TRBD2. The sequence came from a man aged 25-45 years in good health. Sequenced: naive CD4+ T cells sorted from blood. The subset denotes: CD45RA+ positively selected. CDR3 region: CASKLAGGLTDTQYF. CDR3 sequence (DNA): TGTGCCAGCAAACTAGCGGGAGGGCTTACAGATACGCAGTATTTT.